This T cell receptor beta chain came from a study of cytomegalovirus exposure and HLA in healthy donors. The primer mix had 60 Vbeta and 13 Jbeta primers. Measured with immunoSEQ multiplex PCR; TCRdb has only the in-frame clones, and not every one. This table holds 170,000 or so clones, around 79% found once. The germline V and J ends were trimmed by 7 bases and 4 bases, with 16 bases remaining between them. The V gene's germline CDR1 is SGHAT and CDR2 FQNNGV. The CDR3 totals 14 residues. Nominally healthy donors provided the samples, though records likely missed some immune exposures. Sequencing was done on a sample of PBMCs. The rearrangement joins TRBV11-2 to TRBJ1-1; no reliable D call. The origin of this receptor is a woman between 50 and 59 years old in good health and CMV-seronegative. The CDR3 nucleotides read TGTGCCAGCACCATTTCCAGATCGGGCACTGAAGCTTTCTTT. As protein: CASTISRSGTEAFF.